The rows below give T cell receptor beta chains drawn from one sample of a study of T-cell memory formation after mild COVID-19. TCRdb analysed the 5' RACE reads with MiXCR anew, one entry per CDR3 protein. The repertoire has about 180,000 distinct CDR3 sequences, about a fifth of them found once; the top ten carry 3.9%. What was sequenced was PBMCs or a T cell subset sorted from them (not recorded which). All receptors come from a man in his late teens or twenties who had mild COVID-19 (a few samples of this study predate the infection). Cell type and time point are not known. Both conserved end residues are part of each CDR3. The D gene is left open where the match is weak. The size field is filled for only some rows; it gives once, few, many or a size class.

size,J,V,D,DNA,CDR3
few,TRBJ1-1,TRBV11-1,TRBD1,TGTGCCAGCAGCTCATACAGGGGGCGAGGCACTGAAGCTTTCTTT,CASSSYRGRGTEAFF
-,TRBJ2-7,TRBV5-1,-,TGCGCCAGCAGCTTGGCCAACGGGAACACCTACGAGCAGTACTTC,CASSLANGNTYEQYF
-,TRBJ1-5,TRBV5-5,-,TGTGCCAGCAGCCTGACAGTGTATAGCAATCAGCCCCAGCATTTT,CASSLTVYSNQPQHF
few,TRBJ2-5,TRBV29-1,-,TGCAGCGCTCAGGACAGCACCTTCGGGACCCAGTACTTC,CSAQDSTFGTQYF
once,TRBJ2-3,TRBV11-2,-,TGTGCCAGCAGCTTTTGGGGGCAGAGCACAGATACGCAGTATTTT,CASSFWGQSTDTQYF
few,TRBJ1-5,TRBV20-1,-,TGCAGTGCAAGACAAGGGGATAGGCAGCCCCAGCATTTT,CSARQGDRQPQHF
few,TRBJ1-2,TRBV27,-,TGTGCCAGCGGGACACCAGCCGGGGGCTACACCTTC,CASGTPAGGYTF
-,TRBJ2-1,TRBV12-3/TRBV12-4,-,TGTGCCAGCAGCAAGGCCTACGATCTCCTACCCTACAATGAGCAGTTCTTC,CASSKAYDLLPYNEQFF
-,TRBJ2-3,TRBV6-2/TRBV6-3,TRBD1,TGTGCCAGCGGTATAGACAGGGGGACAGATACGCAGTATTTT,CASGIDRGTDTQYF
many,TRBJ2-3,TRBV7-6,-,TGTGCCAGCAGCTTAGGGGCTAGTCAAGATACGCAGTATTTT,CASSLGASQDTQYF
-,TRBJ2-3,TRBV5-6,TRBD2,TGTGCCAGCAGCTTGAGAACTAGCGGTGGAGATACGCAGTATTTT,CASSLRTSGGDTQYF
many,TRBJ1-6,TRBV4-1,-,TGCGCCAGCAGCCAAGAGGTGACAGGAGATTCACCCCTCCACTTT,CASSQEVTGDSPLHF
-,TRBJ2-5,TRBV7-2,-,TGTGCCAGCAGCCCCGGCGGGACGAAAGAGACCCAGTACTTC,CASSPGGTKETQYF
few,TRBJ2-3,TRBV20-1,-,TGCAGTGCTAGAGATCTCGGGGGTCCCCCGGATACGCAGTATTTT,CSARDLGGPPDTQYF
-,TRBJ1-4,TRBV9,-,TGTGCCAGCAGCGTCCGATCCTCTAATGAAAAACTGTTTTTT,CASSVRSSNEKLFF
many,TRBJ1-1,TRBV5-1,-,TGCGCCAGCAGCTTGGAGGGGAGTTACACTGAAGCTTTCTTT,CASSLEGSYTEAFF
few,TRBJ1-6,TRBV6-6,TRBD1,TGTGCCAGCAGTTCTACAGGGGGACGAAATTCACCCCTCCACTTT,CASSSTGGRNSPLHF
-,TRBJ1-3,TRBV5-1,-,TGCGCCAGCAGCTCAGGGGCTGGAAACACCATATATTTT,CASSSGAGNTIYF
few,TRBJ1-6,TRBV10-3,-,TGTGCCATCAGGGGGCTGGATTCACCCCTCCACTTT,CAIRGLDSPLHF
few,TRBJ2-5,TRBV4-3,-,TGCGCCAGCAGCCCCGGCGGAGGCCCCCAAGATACCCAGTACTTC,CASSPGGGPQDTQYF
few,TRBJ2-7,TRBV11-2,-,TGTGCCAGCAGCTCCGGGAGAACCTACGAGCAGTACTTC,CASSSGRTYEQYF
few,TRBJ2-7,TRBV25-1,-,TGTGCCAGCAGTGAAGGGTACGAGCAGTACTTC,CASSEGYEQYF
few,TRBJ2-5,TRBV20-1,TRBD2,TGCAGTGCAGCGGGGGGCCAAGAGACCCAGTACTTC,CSAAGGQETQYF
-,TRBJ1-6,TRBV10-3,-,TGTGCCATCAGTGAGGAGGTGGGGAATTCACCCCTCCACTTT,CAISEEVGNSPLHF
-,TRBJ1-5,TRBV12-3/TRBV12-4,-,TGTGCCAGCAGTCGGATACAGGGTGACGGTCAGCCCCAGCATTTT,CASSRIQGDGQPQHF
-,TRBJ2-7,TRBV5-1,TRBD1,TGCGCCAGCGGAACCGGGACAGCCCTCCACGAGCAGTACTTC,CASGTGTALHEQYF
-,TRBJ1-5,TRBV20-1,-,TGCAGTGCTGCCCCAGGGAATAGCAATCAGCCCCAGCATTTT,CSAAPGNSNQPQHF
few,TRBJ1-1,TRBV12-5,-,TGTGCTAGTGGTTTGGATTTCTTACCTGAAGCTTTCTTT,CASGLDFLPEAFF
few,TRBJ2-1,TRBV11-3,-,TGTGCCAGCAGCCGAGACGGGGTAGACAATGAGCAGTTCTTC,CASSRDGVDNEQFF
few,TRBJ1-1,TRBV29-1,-,TGCAGCACTCAAAAGGATTCAGGGGCGAACACTGAAGCTTTCTTT,CSTQKDSGANTEAFF
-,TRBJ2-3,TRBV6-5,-,TGTGCCAGCAGGACACTAATCCCGGACGCAGATACGCAGTATTTT,CASRTLIPDADTQYF
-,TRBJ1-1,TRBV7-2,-,TGTGCCAGCAGCTCCTGGTGGGGGATGAACACTGAAGCTTTCTTT,CASSSWWGMNTEAFF
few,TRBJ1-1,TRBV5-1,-,TGCGCCAGCAGCTCGGAGGGGGGGACTGAAGCTTTCTTT,CASSSEGGTEAFF
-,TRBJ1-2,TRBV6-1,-,TGTGCCAGCGGGGCCCGTAACTATGGCTACACCTTC,CASGARNYGYTF
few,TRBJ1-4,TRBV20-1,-,TGCAGTGCTCCCCTGGCGGGCCCGAAACTGTTTTTT,CSAPLAGPKLFF
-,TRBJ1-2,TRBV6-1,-,TGTGCCAGCAGCATCTCGGGGGTAGAGGGCTATGGCTACACCTTC,CASSISGVEGYGYTF
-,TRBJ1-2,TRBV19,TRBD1,TGTGCCAGTAGTGTCTCGGCCGGGACAGGACAGGGAGGCTACACCTTC,CASSVSAGTGQGGYTF
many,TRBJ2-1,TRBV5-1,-,TGCGCCAGCAGCTTGCTGAATGAGCAGTTCTTC,CASSLLNEQFF
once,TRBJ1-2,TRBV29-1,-,TGCAGCGTTCAACAGGGATATGGCTACACCTTC,CSVQQGYGYTF
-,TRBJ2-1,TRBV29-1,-,TGCAGCGTTGAAGCGATCGGTGGCGGGGCGGTCTACAATGAGCAGTTCTTC,CSVEAIGGGAVYNEQFF
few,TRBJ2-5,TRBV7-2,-,TGTGCCAGCAGCTTACGCCAAGAGACCCAGTACTTC,CASSLRQETQYF
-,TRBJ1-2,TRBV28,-,TGTGCCATACAGGGTAGCTATGGCTACACCTTC,CAIQGSYGYTF
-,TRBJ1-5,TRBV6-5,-,TGTGCCAGCAGTTACTCGGGTGCCCGGAATCAGCCCCAGCATTTT,CASSYSGARNQPQHF
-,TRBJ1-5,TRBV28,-,TGTGCCAGCAGTTTATCGGGCAGCCAGCCCCAGCATTTT,CASSLSGSQPQHF
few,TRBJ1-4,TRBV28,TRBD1,TGTGCCAGCAGATCACAGGGGGGAACTAATGAAAAACTGTTTTTT,CASRSQGGTNEKLFF